This TCR beta chain appears in the sequencing data of a study of control samples from healthy donors and cancer patients. Assay: immunoSEQ multiplex PCR; the TCRdb copy retains only in-frame clones and omits some. The table records around 140,000 clones, about 90% of them present only once. CDR3 length: 13 amino acids. Germline V gene sequence: CDR1 SGHNT, CDR2 YYREEE (reference sequence). V gave up 4 bases and J gave up 8 bases, with 16 bases separating them. The rearrangement links TRBV5-4 to TRBJ2-7; the D gene is possibly TRBD2 (6 bases). The clonotype comes from a man in his fifties with head and neck cancer. The sequenced material came from PBMCs. The CDR3 DNA reads TGTGCCAGCAGCCGGGACTCGCCCCCGCAGCAGTACTTC. Residues: CASSRDSPPQQYF.